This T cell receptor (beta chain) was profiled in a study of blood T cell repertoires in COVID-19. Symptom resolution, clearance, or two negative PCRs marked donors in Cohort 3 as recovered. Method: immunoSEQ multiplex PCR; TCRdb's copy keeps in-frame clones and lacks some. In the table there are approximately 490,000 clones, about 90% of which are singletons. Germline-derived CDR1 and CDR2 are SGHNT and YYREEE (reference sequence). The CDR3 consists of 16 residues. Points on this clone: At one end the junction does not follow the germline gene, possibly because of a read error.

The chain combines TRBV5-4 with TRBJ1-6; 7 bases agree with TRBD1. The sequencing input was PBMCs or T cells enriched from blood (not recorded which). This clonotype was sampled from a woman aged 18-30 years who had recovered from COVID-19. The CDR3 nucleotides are TGTGCCAGCAGCCAGGGGGGACTCTCCCATAATTCACCCCTCCACTTT. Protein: CASSQGGLSHNSPLHF.